These 23 T cell receptor beta chains came from one sample sequenced in a study of shared clonotypes between healthy human individuals. This table comes from immunoSEQ multiplex PCR, and its TCRdb copy is limited to in-frame clones, with some not included. In the table there are roughly 500,000 clones, around 78% of which are singletons. The sequencing input was PBMCs. These receptors were collected from a woman between 35 and 50 years old in good health. Some clones in this sample may be carry-over from other donors' samples.

V usage is TRBV18 and J usage is TRBJ2-1; D remains ambiguous. Trimming took 0 bases from V and 3 from J, leaving 3 bases between them. The germline V gene encodes CDR1 KGHSH and CDR2 LQKENI. The CDR3 consists of 13 residues. The CDR3 is CASSPPGYNEQFF. In nucleotides, the CDR3 is TGTGCCAGCTCACCACCCGGCTACAATGAGCAGTTCTTC.

DNA for the CDR3: TGTGCCAGCAGCCAGAGTGCCAGCGGGGGCTTCGATGAGCAGTTCTTC. Translating it yields CASSQSASGGFDEQFF. The chain joins TRBV4-2 to TRBJ2-1, with 8 bases matching TRBD2. V was pared by 3 bases and J by 8 bases, with 12 bases of the junction left unmatched. Germline V gene data show CDR1 as LGHNA and CDR2 as YNFKEQ. The CDR3 has 16 amino acids.

This clone was picked up a small number of times. V and J are TRBV28 and TRBJ1-5, with D maybe TRBD1 (5 bases). The CDR3 has 14 amino acids. Trimming shortened V by 2 bases and J by 4 bases, and 9 bases separated the two germline ends. Germline CDR1 MDHEN, CDR2 SYDVKM. CDR3: CASSLTPGNQPQHF. DNA for the CDR3: TGTGCCAGCAGTTTAACGCCAGGGAATCAGCCCCAGCATTTT.

This sequence joins TRBV10-3 and TRBJ2-1; tentative D call: TRBD2 (6 bases). Germline CDR1 ENHRY, CDR2 SYGVKD. V shed 11 bases and J shed 8 bases, with 22 bases lying between them. The CDR3 length is 14 residues. The CDR3 DNA reads as TGTGCCGCTCGCATGGGGGGAGTGACGGATGAGCAGTTCTTC. It codes for CAARMGGVTDEQFF.

This chain links TRBV5-1 with TRBJ2-7; 8 bases align to TRBD2. V was pared by 4 bases and J by 6 bases, with 12 bases of the junction left unmatched. The CDR3 sequence is 15 residues long. The germline V gene has CDR1 SGHRS and CDR2 YFSETQ. CDR3 region: CASSPRRAGEGEQYF. The CDR3 coding sequence is TGCGCCAGCAGCCCGAGGCGAGCGGGAGAGGGCGAGCAGTACTTC.

V and J are TRBV11-2 and TRBJ2-7; tentative D call: TRBD1 (5 bases). Trimming left V 1 base short and J 6 bases short, with 16 bases between. The germline V gene encodes CDR1 SGHAT and CDR2 FQNNGV. This CDR3 contains 15 residues. This chain's CDR3 is CASSLGTGHPCEQYF. CDR3 nucleotides: TGTGCCAGCAGCTTAGGCACAGGACATCCCTGCGAGCAGTACTTC.

The V gene is TRBV25-1, the J gene TRBJ1-4; the D gene is possibly TRBD1 (5 bases). This CDR3 has 16 amino acids. CDR1 is MGHDK and CDR2 is SYGVNS in the germline V gene. V gave up 2 bases and J gave up 0 bases, with 10 bases separating them. This chain's CDR3 is CASSEVGGATNEKLFF. The CDR3 DNA sequence: TGTGCCAGCAGTGAAGTGGGAGGGGCAACTAATGAAAAACTGTTTTTT.

A remark on this clone: This likely came from a read error, as a far larger clone is one base away. Here the CDR3 omits its conserved ending phenylalanine or tryptophan, so a read error is the likely source. This sequence joins TRBV6-1 and TRBJ2-7; D may be TRBD1 (7 bases). V shed 7 bases and J shed 5 bases, with 15 bases lying between them. The germline CDR1 and CDR2 sequences are MNHNS and SASEGT. The CDR3 is 13 amino acids. CDR3 protein: CASMTGGGDEQYL. As DNA, the CDR3 is TGTGCCAGCATGACCGGAGGGGGCGACGAGCAGTACCTC.

This clone was counted a single time. V is TRBV12-2 and J is TRBJ2-7. TRBV12-2 is tagged as a pseudogene. The CDR3 is 16 residues long. This chain's CDR3 is CASRLAGREPPYEQYF. In DNA, the CDR3 is TGTGCAAGTCGCTTAGCTGGCAGGGAGCCGCCCTACGAGCAGTACTTC.

This sequence joins TRBV7-2 and TRBJ1-2, with D possibly matching TRBD1 (5 bases). Germline V gene data show CDR1 as SGHTA and CDR2 as FQGNSA. The CDR3 runs 13 residues. With 2 bases removed from V and 8 bases from J, the gap between germline ends came to 12 bases. The CDR3 loop reads CASSLLEGRGYTF. The CDR3 DNA sequence: TGTGCCAGCAGCTTATTGGAGGGGAGGGGCTACACCTTC.

On this clone itself: With only one base between it and a far larger clone, this is likely a read error. Lacking the conserved final phenylalanine or tryptophan, this CDR3 likely reflects a read error. This chain uses TRBV15 with TRBJ2-7; no firm D call. The CDR3 has 12 amino acids. Per germline, CDR1 LNHNV and CDR2 YYDKDF (reference sequence). Between the trimmed V and J ends, which lost 0 bases and 5 bases, there was a span of 5 bases. The CDR3 loop reads CATSRDEDEQYS. DNA of the CDR3: TGTGCCACCAGCAGAGATGAGGACGAGCAGTACTCC.

J is TRBJ2-1 and V is TRBV28; 8 nucleotides align to TRBD1. The CDR3 contains 16 residues. CDR1 and CDR2 from the germline V gene are MDHEN and SYDVKM. J lost 7 bases, V lost 7 bases, and 15 bases had no gene match. The DNA of the CDR3 is TGTGCCAGCACCCTCTCGACAGGGGTCCATACTAATGAGCAGTTCTTC. This sequence encodes CASTLSTGVHTNEQFF.

This clone was detected only a few times. The V call is TRBV19, the J call TRBJ2-1, with TRBD2 as a possible D gene (6 bases). The V end lost 1 base, the J end lost 3 bases, and 22 bases lay between the germline ends. Germline assignment: CDR1 LNHDA and CDR2 SQIVND (reference sequence). The CDR3 consists of 19 residues. As DNA, the CDR3 is TGTGCCAGTAGTATAGTGGGGGGTGCTAACTCGATCTTCTACAATGAGCAGTTCTTC. Its protein is CASSIVGGANSIFYNEQFF.

This rearrangement joins TRBV5-1 to TRBJ2-3; D is uncertain. Trimming removed 1 base from V and 4 bases from J, with 13 bases in between. The CDR3 is 15 amino acids. Per the germline V gene, CDR1 is SGHRS and CDR2 is YFSETQ. CDR3 residues: CASSLTPRGADTQYF. The CDR3 region has the DNA TGCGCCAGCAGCTTGACCCCCAGAGGTGCAGATACGCAGTATTTT.

This clone was seen more than once but under ten times. The chain links TRBV13 to TRBJ2-3; D unresolved. CDR3 length: 14 amino acids. The V and J ends lost 1 base and 5 bases respectively, with 10 bases between them. Germline V lookup: CDR1 PRHDT, CDR2 FYEKMQ (reference sequence). CDR3 nucleotides: TGTGCCAGCAGCTTAGCATCTTTGCTAGATACGCAGTATTTT. Translating gives CASSLASLLDTQYF.

The chain couples TRBV11-2 to TRBJ2-5, with D possibly being TRBD2 (7 bases). The CDR3 spans 15 residues. CDR1 SGHAT and CDR2 FQNNGV come from the germline V gene. Trimming removed 7 bases at V and 5 bases at J, with 20 bases between. CDR3 DNA sequence: TGTGCCAGCACCGATGGGGGCGGGAGTTTTGAGACCCAGTACTTC. Translating it yields CASTDGGGSFETQYF.

In DNA, the CDR3 is TGTGCCAGCAGCTTGGAACAGGGGGTGGTGGCTTTCTTT. Its translation: CASSLEQGVVAFF. The chain links TRBV5-8 to TRBJ1-1; TRBD1 matches at 8 bases. V dropped 0 bases and J dropped 11; count of bases not matched to a gene: 6. The CDR3 sequence is 13 residues long. The germline CDR1 and CDR2 sequences are SGHTS and YDEGEE.

The rearrangement joins TRBV15 to TRBJ2-7, with D uncertain. Germline assignment: CDR1 LNHNV and CDR2 YYDKDF (reference sequence). V was pared by 6 bases and J by 5 bases, with 17 bases between. This CDR3 is built from 14 residues. The CDR3 loop reads CATRVSPTHDEQYF. DNA of the CDR3: TGTGCCACCAGAGTCTCTCCTACCCACGACGAGCAGTACTTC.

The chain has TRBV4-1 and TRBJ2-1; 14 nucleotides align to TRBD2. The CDR3 is 17 residues long. The germline V gene has CDR1 MGHRA and CDR2 YSYEKL. After removal of 1 base from V and 4 bases from J, the junction contained 3 bases not matched to a gene. The DNA for the CDR3 is TGCGCCAGCAGCCAAGCAGGGACTAGCGGGAGATACAATGAGCAGTTCTTC. It specifies CASSQAGTSGRYNEQFF.

This clone was recorded only once. The chain links TRBV5-1 to TRBJ2-1; the match to TRBD2 covers 12 bases. Germline values: CDR1 SGHRS, CDR2 YFSETQ. Trimming took 0 bases from V and 15 from J; bases not matched to a gene: 4. The CDR3 has 13 amino acids. As DNA, the CDR3 is TGCGCCAGCAGCTTGGGACTAGCGGGAGTTCGGTTCTTC. It translates to CASSLGLAGVRFF.

The V call is TRBV5-1, the J call TRBJ1-5; no definite D call. Germline CDR1 and CDR2: SGHRS and YFSETQ. This CDR3 is built from 14 residues. Trimming stripped 4 bases from V and 0 bases from J, with 8 bases between. The CDR3 coding sequence is TGCGCCAGCAGCGTCGGGGATAGCAATCAGCCCCAGCATTTT. Protein product: CASSVGDSNQPQHF. The full variable domain, its missing parts supplied by reference TRBV5-1 and TRBJ1-5, is KAGVTQTPRYLIKTRGQQVTLSCSPISGHRSVSWYQQTPGQGLQFLFEYFSETQRNKGNFPGRFSGRQFSNSRSEMNVSTLELGDSALYLCASSVGDSNQPQHFGDGTRLSIL.

V gene TRBV28 combines with J gene TRBJ1-5; TRBD1 agrees at 8 bases. V lost 6 bases, J lost 0 bases, and 7 bases stayed unmatched. Germline loops: CDR1 MDHEN, CDR2 SYDVKM. The CDR3 consists of 16 residues. CDR3 residues: CASSLLGQGSNQPQHF. The CDR3 coding sequence is TGTGCCAGCAGCCTACTCGGACAGGGTAGCAATCAGCCCCAGCATTTT.

The chain links TRBV7-6 to TRBJ2-7; 11 nucleotides agree with TRBD2. J lost 3 bases, V lost 1 base, and 2 bases had no gene match. This CDR3 region has 15 residues. Germline lookup yields CDR1 SGHVS and CDR2 FNYEAQ. The CDR3 spells CASSLDTSGSYEQYF. CDR3 in DNA: TGTGCCAGCAGCTTAGATACTAGCGGGAGCTACGAGCAGTACTTC.